Presented here are 24 T cell receptor beta chains from one specimen sequenced in a study of T cell responses to AZD1222 COVID-19 vaccine (dated by TCRdb to the early 2020s). Taken with the paper, the label for time point translates to: baseline before first vaccination. Library preparation employed the immunoSEQ multiplex PCR assay. Imported from immuneACCESS, the table was reduced by TCRdb to in-frame sequences with V and J called. These copies leave out some clones; in studies compared against another copy, an unresolved V gene accounts for under half, and the cause of the remainder is not known. The sample yields fewer than 200,000 clones; 85% to 95% were counted once. The ten top clones hold roughly 1.3% of the sample. This sample comprised peripheral blood, obtained on day 0 of AZD1222 vaccination. The receptors shown here come from an adult in good health.

The CDR3 nucleotides read TGTGCCAGCAGCGTCGGTGCAGAGGCTAACTATGGCTACACCTTC. Translation: CASSVGAEANYGYTF. This rearrangement joins TRBV9 to TRBJ1-2; D is uncertain. The CDR3 has 15 amino acids. The V end was cut by 2 bases, the J end by 0 bases, with 11 bases between. Germline CDR1 reads SGDLS; CDR2 reads YYNGEE.

V usage is TRBV5-4 and J usage is TRBJ2-5; 10 bases match TRBD2. Germline trimming cut 7 bases from V and 5 bases from J; bases unmatched to any gene: 11. Germline values: CDR1 SGHNT, CDR2 YYREEE (reference sequence). The CDR3 spans 15 residues. The CDR3 region is CASSPERGGGETQYF. In nucleotides, the CDR3 is TGTGCCAGCTCCCCTGAGCGGGGGGGCGGGGAGACCCAGTACTTC.

The CDR3 DNA follows: TGCGCCAGCAGCGGGGGACAGGGGTTCTCCTACGAGCAGTACTTC. It codes for CASSGGQGFSYEQYF. This chain joins TRBV4-3 and TRBJ2-7; TRBD1 aligns across 10 bases. The V and J ends lost 5 bases and 0 bases, in that order; junction bases with no gene match: 4. The length of the CDR3 is 15 residues. Germline-derived CDR1 and CDR2 are LGHNA and YSLEER.

This chain uses TRBV4-2 with TRBJ1-2; no clear D. The germline V gene encodes CDR1 LGHNA and CDR2 YNFKEQ. With 0 bases removed from V and 5 bases from J, the gap between germline ends came to 13 bases. This CDR3 has 15 residues. CDR3 sequence reads: CASSQDLTGRYGYTF. CDR3 DNA sequence: TGTGCCAGCAGCCAAGATCTGACGGGGAGATATGGCTACACCTTC.

This clone has more than one count but fewer than ten. This sequence joins TRBV18 and TRBJ1-1, with 7 bases identical to TRBD1. Losses at the gene ends were 3 bases for V and 4 bases for J; bases not matched to a gene: 8. Germline lookup yields CDR1 KGHSH and CDR2 LQKENI. This CDR3 is 15 amino acids long. The CDR3 spells CASSPFQGESTEAFF. CDR3 nucleotides: TGTGCCAGCTCACCCTTTCAGGGGGAGAGCACTGAAGCTTTCTTT.

V is TRBV4-1 and J is TRBJ1-5, with TRBD1 matching over 8 bases. Germline V gives CDR1 MGHRA, CDR2 YSYEKL. V dropped 4 bases and J dropped 3; count of bases not matched to a gene: 11. There are 17 residues in the CDR3. CDR3 DNA sequence: TGCGCCAGCAGCCCCAGGCATCAGGGGGCTTCCAATCAGCCCCAGCATTTT. Its translation: CASSPRHQGASNQPQHF.

This rearrangement joins TRBV6-5 to TRBJ1-3, with D possibly matching TRBD1 (6 bases). V lost 7 bases and J 4 bases, leaving 14 bases between the germline ends. In germline, CDR1 is MNHEY, CDR2 SVGAGI. The CDR3 is 14 residues long. Written as DNA, the CDR3 is TGTGCCAGCAAGGGAGGGGGGATGGGAAACACCATATATTTT. This encodes CASKGGGMGNTIYF.

The V and J genes are TRBV6-1 and TRBJ2-1; 8 bases are a match to TRBD1. Trimming removed 2 bases from V and 7 bases from J; junction bases left unmatched: 7. This CDR3 spans 15 amino acids. Looked up from germline, CDR1 is MNHNS and CDR2 is SASEGT. CDR3 DNA: TGTGCCAGCAGTGAATACCCAGGGGGCAAGAATGAGCAGTTCTTC. Its protein is CASSEYPGGKNEQFF.

The chain uses TRBV6-5 and TRBJ1-2; D possibly corresponds to TRBD1 (6 bases). Looked up from germline, CDR1 is MNHEY and CDR2 is SVGAGI. This CDR3 contains 15 residues. The V and J ends lost 1 base and 0 bases respectively, with 9 bases between them. The DNA of the CDR3 is TGTGCCAGCAGTTACTTTCAGGGGTCTAACTATGGCTACACCTTC. Its protein product is CASSYFQGSNYGYTF.

The rearrangement joins TRBV15 to TRBJ2-1; maybe TRBD2 (7 bases). Trimming removed 0 bases at V and 5 bases at J, with 11 bases between. Germline V gene lookup returns CDR1 LNHNV and CDR2 YYDKDF (reference sequence). This CDR3 has 15 residues. This chain's CDR3 is CATSRDTGGHNEQFF. The CDR3 nucleotides read TGTGCCACCAGCAGAGATACGGGGGGCCACAATGAGCAGTTCTTC. Full variable domain (remainder filled in from reference TRBV15 and TRBJ2-1): DAMVIQNPRYQVTQFGKPVTLSCSQTLNHNVMYWYQQKSSQAPKLLFHYYDKDFNNEADTPDNFQSRRPNTSFCFLDIRSPGLGDTAMYLCATSRDTGGHNEQFFGPGTRLTVL.

The chain employs TRBV25-1 and TRBJ2-2, with 7 bases that match TRBD1. Germline V gene sequence: CDR1 MGHDK, CDR2 SYGVNS. This CDR3 has 16 residues. Germline trimming cut 1 base from V and 2 bases from J; bases unmatched to any gene: 4. The CDR3 coding sequence is TGTGCCAGCAGTGAATCGGGGACAGCTAACACCGGGGAGCTGTTTTTT. Residues: CASSESGTANTGELFF.

V is TRBV19 and J is TRBJ1-1; a weak D match, TRBD1 (6 bases). The CDR3 extends over 15 amino acids. The V gene's germline CDR1 is LNHDA and CDR2 SQIVND (reference sequence). Trimming took off 7 bases at V and 1 base at J, with 16 bases between the two ends. Here the CDR3 reads CASKFGGAANTEAFF. CDR3 coding DNA: TGTGCCAGTAAGTTCGGGGGGGCGGCGAACACTGAAGCTTTCTTT.

The V and J genes are TRBV7-9 and TRBJ2-4; D is uncertain. Trimming stripped 1 base from V and 6 bases from J, with 7 bases between. The CDR3 consists of 13 residues. CDR1 and CDR2 (germline): SEHNR, FQNEAQ (reference sequence). The CDR3 protein is CASSLGSGNIQYF. The CDR3 coding sequence is TGTGCCAGCAGCTTAGGGTCTGGAAACATTCAGTACTTC.

The chain joins TRBV4-1 to TRBJ2-7; D call uncertain. Germline V CDR1 and CDR2: MGHRA, YSYEKL. The length of the CDR3 is 14 residues. The V end lost 1 base, the J end lost 3 bases, and 10 bases lay between the germline ends. This chain's CDR3 is CASSQADTDYEQYF. The CDR3 DNA reads as TGCGCCAGCAGCCAAGCAGACACAGACTACGAGCAGTACTTC.

This chain joins TRBV3-1 (or the pseudogene TRBV3-2) and TRBJ2-5, with unresolved D. V gave up 2 bases and J gave up 7 bases, with 8 bases separating them. Germline V CDR1 and CDR2: LGHDT, YNNKEL (reference sequence). The CDR3 is 12 amino acids. CDR3 bases: TGTGCCAGCAGCCAAACGCCCGGGACCCAGTACTTC. It specifies CASSQTPGTQYF.

The V and J genes are TRBV27 and TRBJ2-1; D possibly corresponds to TRBD2 (6 bases). Trimming took off 6 bases at V and 3 bases at J, with 18 bases between the two ends. The CDR3 is 16 amino acids. From germline, CDR1 is MNHEY and CDR2 SMNVEV (reference sequence). CDR3 nucleotide sequence: TGTGCCAGCAGATCCGTGGGCGGGGCAAGCTACAATGAGCAGTTCTTC. It encodes CASRSVGGASYNEQFF.

Note on this clone: The same CDR3 arises from other DNA sequences in this sample as well. V is TRBV27 and J is TRBJ1-2; 9 nucleotides match TRBD1. The CDR3 length is 13 residues. Per germline, CDR1 MNHEY and CDR2 SMNVEV (reference sequence). The junction had 4 bases not matched to a gene; V was cut back by 8 bases and J by 3 bases. CDR3 sequence: CASRRTGDYGYTF. CDR3 DNA sequence: TGTGCCAGCCGGCGGACAGGGGACTATGGCTACACCTTC.

This chain connects TRBV5-5 to TRBJ1-4, with D perhaps matching TRBD1 (6 bases). The CDR3 consists of 18 residues. Germline lookup yields CDR1 SGHKS and CDR2 YYEKEE (reference sequence). Trimming shortened V by 0 bases and J by 5 bases, and 20 bases separated the two germline ends. The CDR3 region is CASSLAMVSGTRNEKLFF. The CDR3 nucleotides are TGTGCCAGCAGCTTGGCGATGGTATCTGGGACAAGAAATGAAAAACTGTTTTTT. Looking up the rest from reference TRBV5-5 and TRBJ1-4 gives the full variable domain: DAGVTQSPTHLIKTRGQQVTLRCSPISGHKSVSWYQQVLGQGPQFIFQYYEKEERGRGNFPDRFSARQFPNYSSELNVNALLLGDSALYLCASSLAMVSGTRNEKLFFGSGTQLSVL.

This chain joins TRBV12-2 and TRBJ2-5. TRBV12-2 is flagged as a pseudogene. The CDR3 has 14 amino acids. As DNA, the CDR3 is TGTGCAAGTCGCCCGCGAAGGTACCAAGAGACCCAGTACTTC. Protein: CASRPRRYQETQYF.

V and J are TRBV3-1 (or the pseudogene TRBV3-2) and TRBJ2-1; D remains ambiguous. The CDR3 extends over 14 amino acids. Germline loops: CDR1 LGHDT, CDR2 YNNKEL (reference sequence). Trimming took 6 bases from V and 0 from J, leaving 9 bases between them. In DNA, the CDR3 is TGTGCCAGCAGTCCGCCTAACTCCTACAATGAGCAGTTCTTC. Translated: CASSPPNSYNEQFF.

This chain joins TRBV11-3 and TRBJ1-1; possible D gene TRBD1, 5 bases. The CDR3 consists of 14 residues. V lost 3 bases and J 0 bases, leaving 8 bases between the germline ends. The germline V gene encodes CDR1 SGHNT and CDR2 YENEEA. DNA of the CDR3: TGTGCCAGCAGCTTTGGGGGGATGAACACTGAAGCTTTCTTT. Protein product: CASSFGGMNTEAFF. Together with reference TRBV11-3 and TRBJ1-1, the CDR3 gives the full variable domain: EAGVVQSPRYKIIEKKQPVAFWCNPISGHNTLYWYLQNLGQGPELLIRYENEEAVDDSQLPKDRFSAERLKGVDSTLKIQPAELGDSAVYLCASSFGGMNTEAFFGQGTRLTVV.

The CDR3: CASSRQQGLSNQPQHF. The CDR3, as DNA: TGTGCCAGCAGCCGACAACAGGGACTTAGCAATCAGCCCCAGCATTTT. The chain combines TRBV6-6 with TRBJ1-5; a weak D match, TRBD1 (6 bases). Germline V gene sequence: CDR1 MNHNY, CDR2 SVGAGI (reference sequence). The CDR3 contains 16 residues. V was shortened by 6 bases and J by 0 bases, with 15 bases between the two germline ends.

Turning to this clone: A junction end diverges from the germline sequence, so it may reflect a read error. The rearrangement joins TRBV5-6 to TRBJ2-7; 8 bases line up with TRBD1. From germline, CDR1 is SGHDT and CDR2 YYEEEE. The CDR3 sequence is 15 residues long. CDR3 sequence reads: CASGLRGTGTYEQYF. CDR3 in DNA: TGTGCCAGCGGCTTACGGGGGACAGGAACCTACGAGCAGTACTTC.

A few counts support this clone. The rearrangement joins TRBV5-1 to TRBJ1-5; no reliable D call. The CDR3 contains 15 residues. Germline CDR1 SGHRS, CDR2 YFSETQ. The V end lost 5 bases, the J end lost 4 bases, and 16 bases lay between the germline ends. In DNA form, the CDR3 reads TGCGCCAGCAGTCCAGGATCGGTAATAAATCAGCCCCAGCATTTT. It codes for CASSPGSVINQPQHF.